This T cell receptor (beta chain) was sequenced in a study of CD8+ T cells in alopecia areata. Germline V gives CDR1 LGHNA, CDR2 YNLKQL (reference sequence). This CDR3 is built from 14 residues. On the basis of CD4, CD8alpha, NKG2D, NKG2ACE and other markers, pooled cutaneous lymph node cells were sorted. RNA, once extracted, was reverse transcribed into cDNA for use as the sequencing template. Measured with immunoSEQ multiplex PCR; TCRdb has only the in-frame clones, and not every one. Reported are 270,000 or so clones, none seen only once; the ten largest carry 1.2%. This clone has just a few counts. Mouse germline and gene names are used. The CDR3 end lies 4 residues beyond the end of the read and is filled in from the germline J gene. Other nucleotide sequences in the sample specify the same CDR3.

Sequencing was carried out using CD4+ T cells sorted from a lymph node. V and J are TRBV5 and TRBJ2-7; 9 bases line up with TRBD1. The sequence was obtained from a C3H/HeJ mouse with alopecia areata. For this strain, the MHC haplotype corresponds to H2-k. The part of the CDR3 DNA that was read is TGTGCCAGCAGCCCCTCGACAGGGGGGTAT. Protein sequence: CASSPSTGGY. The CDR3 in its entirety is CASSPSTGGYEQYF.